This record looks at one T cell receptor beta chain sequence and its context. These data come from a study of blood T cell repertoires in COVID-19. Study information: Donors in the United States, Italy and Spain gave samples during acute or convalescent COVID-19.

In the original processing: Reference gene primer amplification gave nucleated cell count estimates. Using immunoSEQ multiplex PCR, the repertoire was profiled, and TCRdb retains in-frame clones only, with some absent. Clone size and the V and J calls come from that table; the DNA yielded D and trimming. Here the sample spans 150,000 to 250,000 clones, 70% to 85% being singletons. V dropped 0 bases and J dropped 0; count of bases not matched to a gene: 8. This CDR3 comprises 19 residues. Germline CDR1 is SGHVS and CDR2 is FNYEAQ. The J gene is TRBJ1-6, the V gene TRBV7-6; 7 nucleotides line up with TRBD1. The sequenced sample consisted of peripheral blood. The TCR was taken from a human donor with acute or convalescent COVID-19. The donor label of this sample is uncertain. CDR3 protein: CASSLAGQQSSSYNSPLHF. The CDR3 nucleotides are TGTGCCAGCAGCTTAGCGGGACAGCAATCAAGCTCCTATAATTCACCCCTCCACTTT. Complete variable domain (other parts from reference TRBV7-6 and TRBJ1-6): GAGVSQSPRYKVTKRGQDVALRCDPISGHVSLYWYRQALGQGPEFLTYFNYEAQQDKSGLPNDRFSAERPEGSISTLTIQRTEQRDSAMYRCASSLAGQQSSSYNSPLHFGNGTRLTVT.